The clone carrying this T cell receptor beta chain was seen repeatedly, ten times or more. Antigen: not known. The CDR3 is 13 residues long. Germline V gives CDR1 LNHDA, CDR2 SQIVND (reference sequence). After removal of 7 bases from V and 5 bases from J, the junction contained 4 bases not matched to a gene. Treatment was busulfan-fludarabine conditioning, a marrow graft, and cyclophosphamide on days +3 and +4. The data stem from a study of T cells after posttransplantation cyclophosphamide. Findings and caveats of the study: Later post-transplant blood repertoires were often dominated by donor CD8+ memory clones.

Using immunoSEQ multiplex PCR, the repertoire was profiled, and TCRdb retains in-frame clones only, with some absent. Recorded here are 17,000 or so clones, none singletons. The TCR sequence derives from a female patient between 30 and 39 years old who received an allogeneic stem cell transplant from a related donor, was CMV-positive, and had no GVHD. Part of the T cell pool may stem from the graft donor. The source was PBMCs, collected after allogeneic stem cell transplant with posttransplant cyclophosphamide. This chain connects TRBV19 to TRBJ1-4; TRBD1 aligns across 7 bases. The CDR3 spells CASKGQPNEKLFF. The DNA of the CDR3 is TGTGCCAGTAAGGGACAGCCCAATGAAAAACTGTTTTTT.